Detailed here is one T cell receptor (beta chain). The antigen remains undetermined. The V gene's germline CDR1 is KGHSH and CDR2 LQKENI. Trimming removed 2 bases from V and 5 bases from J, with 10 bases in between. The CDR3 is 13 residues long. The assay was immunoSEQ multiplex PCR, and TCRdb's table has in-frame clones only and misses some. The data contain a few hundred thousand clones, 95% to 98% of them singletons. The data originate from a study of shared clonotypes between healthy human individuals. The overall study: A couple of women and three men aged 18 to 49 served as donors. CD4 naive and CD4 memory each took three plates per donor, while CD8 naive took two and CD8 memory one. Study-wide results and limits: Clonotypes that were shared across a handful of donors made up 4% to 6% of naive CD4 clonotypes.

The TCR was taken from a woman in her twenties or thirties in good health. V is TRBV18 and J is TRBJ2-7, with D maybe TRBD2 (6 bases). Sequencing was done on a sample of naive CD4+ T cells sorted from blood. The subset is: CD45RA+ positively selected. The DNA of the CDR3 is TGTGCCAGCTCACCATGGCGGGACCACGAGCAGTACTTC. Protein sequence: CASSPWRDHEQYF.